The 2 T cell receptor beta chains presented below share a single source sample, sequenced in a study of beta chain features in type 1 diabetes. Every isolated RNA sample was fully reverse transcribed, so sequencing captured expressed TCRB transcripts. Sequenced by immunoSEQ multiplex PCR; TCRdb stores in-frame clones only, minus some. The table has 350,000 to 400,000 clones, approximately 15% seen once. The source material was naive CD4+ T cells from blood. The receptors stem from a woman aged 18-30 years in good health.

This clone was observed a handful of times. The rearrangement links TRBV28 to TRBJ2-5, with D perhaps TRBD2 (6 bases). V was shortened by 6 bases and J by 12 bases, with 23 bases between the two germline ends. The CDR3 length is 14 residues. The V gene's germline CDR1 is MDHEN and CDR2 SYDVKM. CDR3 region: CASSTSVRRDWKYF. DNA for the CDR3: TGTGCCAGCAGCACGTCGGTGCGACGGGACTGGAAGTACTTC.

There are a few counts of this clone. This sequence joins TRBV30 and TRBJ2-7; TRBD1 aligns across 11 bases. V shed 0 bases, J shed 6 bases, and the junction held 7 bases outside the gene matches. Germline V gene lookup returns CDR1 GTSNPN and CDR2 SVGIG (reference sequence). This CDR3 has 15 amino acids. The CDR3 DNA follows: TGTGCCTGGAGTGTGGTGGACAGGGGGCTTGGCGAGCAGTACTTC. It specifies CAWSVVDRGLGEQYF.